This T cell receptor beta chain derives from a study of cytomegalovirus exposure and HLA in healthy donors. The study's findings and limits: One variant, a missense change in DCLRE1C, was linked in a later analysis to TCR beta V- and J-gene trimming. The analysis excluded some indistinguishable V segments, including TRBV6-2 and TRBV6-3. Rare TCR sequences predominated, though certain public TCRs were found in many donors.

On this clone: No antigen is known for it.

V lost 1 base, J lost 0 bases, and 10 bases lay in between. In germline, CDR1 is MNHNS, CDR2 SASEGT. There are 17 residues in the CDR3. Amplification used 60 Vbeta primers and 13 Jbeta primers. Using immunoSEQ multiplex PCR, the repertoire was profiled, and TCRdb retains in-frame clones only, with some absent. Its listing shows roughly 60,000 clones. This clonotype originated in a woman aged 18-30 years in good health and CMV-seronegative. The rearrangement uses TRBV6-1 and TRBJ1-6; tentative D call: TRBD1 (5 bases). The source material was PBMCs. CDR3 sequence (DNA): TGTGCCAGCAGTGAAGTCGGGGGAAGCTCCTATAATTCACCCCTCCACTTT. Its translation is CASSEVGGSSYNSPLHF.